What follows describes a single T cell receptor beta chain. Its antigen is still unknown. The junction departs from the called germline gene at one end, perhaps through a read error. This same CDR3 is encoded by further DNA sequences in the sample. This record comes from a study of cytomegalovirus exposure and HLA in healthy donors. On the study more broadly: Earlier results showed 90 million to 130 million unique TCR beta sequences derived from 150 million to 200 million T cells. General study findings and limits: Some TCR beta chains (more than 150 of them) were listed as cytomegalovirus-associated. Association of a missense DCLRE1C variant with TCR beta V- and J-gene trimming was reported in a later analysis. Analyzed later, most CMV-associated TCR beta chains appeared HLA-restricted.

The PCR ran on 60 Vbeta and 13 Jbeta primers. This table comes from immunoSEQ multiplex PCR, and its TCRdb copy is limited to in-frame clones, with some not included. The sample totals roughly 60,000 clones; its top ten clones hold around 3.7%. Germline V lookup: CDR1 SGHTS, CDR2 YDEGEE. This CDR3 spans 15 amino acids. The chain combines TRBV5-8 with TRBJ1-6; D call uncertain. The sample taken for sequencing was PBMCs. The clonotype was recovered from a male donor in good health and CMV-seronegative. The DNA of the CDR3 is TGTGCCAGCAGCCCCTCTTTCTCCTATAATTCACCCCTACACTTT. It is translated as CASSPSFSYNSPLHF.